The source of this T cell receptor (beta chain) is a study of CD8 T cells in ankylosing spondylitis. Overall study results and limits: One TCR beta motif, made up of about 8 highly homologous variants, appeared characteristic of ankylosing spondylitis blood.

A note on this clonotype: Its specificity is not known.

TCR beta libraries were made by quantitative 5'-RACE with molecular barcodes. One entry per CDR3 protein, called by TCRdb with MiXCR from the 5' RACE reads. There are about 340,000 distinct CDR3 sequences in the sample; roughly 14% occur only once, and 0.9% to 1.2% lies in the top ten. The CDR3 covers 16 residues. Between the trimmed V and J ends, which lost 5 bases and 7 bases, there was a span of 21 bases. This sequence was found in a male donor with ankylosing spondylitis or in good health (not recorded which). The sequencing input was blood, either unsorted or a sorted T cell fraction (not recorded which). The rearrangement uses TRBV12-3 or TRBV12-4 and TRBJ2-1; D perhaps matches TRBD2 (5 bases). The CDR3 here is CASSPSLGRVGNEQFF. The CDR3 DNA follows: TGTGCCAGCAGTCCTAGCCTAGGGAGAGTGGGTAATGAGCAGTTCTTC.